These T cell receptor beta chains were read from a single sample in a study of blood T cell repertoires in COVID-19. Measured with immunoSEQ multiplex PCR; TCRdb has only the in-frame clones, and not every one. The sample lists about 370,000 clones, approximately 87% seen once, with about 10% in the top ten. Sequenced material: peripheral blood. These receptors all stem from a woman aged 25 to 39 with COVID-19, enrolled during active disease. CDR3s include the opening cysteine and the closing phenylalanine or tryptophan. The order of the fields is J gene, clone size, D gene, V gene, CDR3 protein, CDR3 DNA. A D gene is named only where the DNA matches it firmly. The size entry is marked missing in some rows and otherwise reads once, few, many or a size class.

j_gene: TRBJ1-2
abundance: .
d_gene: .
v_gene: TRBV10-3
CDR3aa: CAISTQGTYGYTF
CDR3nt: TGTGCCATCAGTACACAGGGAACATATGGCTACACCTTC

j_gene: TRBJ1-1
abundance: .
d_gene: .
v_gene: TRBV6-5
CDR3aa: CASSPLGEMNTEAFF
CDR3nt: TGTGCCAGCAGCCCATTGGGAGAGATGAACACTGAAGCTTTCTTT

j_gene: TRBJ2-5
abundance: .
d_gene: .
v_gene: TRBV7-9
CDR3aa: CASRAFSSGSQYF
CDR3nt: TGTGCCAGCAGGGCTTTTTCTAGTGGGTCCCAGTACTTC

j_gene: TRBJ2-3
abundance: .
d_gene: .
v_gene: TRBV7-2
CDR3aa: CASSLVIGSFTDTQYF
CDR3nt: TGTGCCAGCAGCTTAGTAATCGGGAGCTTCACAGATACGCAGTATTTT

j_gene: TRBJ1-4
abundance: .
d_gene: TRBD1
v_gene: TRBV7-9
CDR3aa: CASSLTGGEKLFF
CDR3nt: TGTGCCAGCAGCCTCACAGGGGGTGAAAAACTGTTTTTT

j_gene: TRBJ2-1
abundance: .
d_gene: TRBD2
v_gene: TRBV19
CDR3aa: CASSTLAGEQFF
CDR3nt: TGTGCCAGTAGTACACTAGCGGGGGAGCAGTTCTTC

j_gene: TRBJ2-2
abundance: .
d_gene: TRBD1
v_gene: TRBV6-2/TRBV6-3
CDR3aa: CASSGQALGTGELFF
CDR3nt: TGTGCCAGCAGCGGACAGGCTCTAGGGACCGGGGAGCTGTTTTTT

j_gene: TRBJ2-1
abundance: .
d_gene: .
v_gene: TRBV19
CDR3aa: CASSIEAVYNEQFF
CDR3nt: TGTGCCAGTAGTATAGAAGCCGTTTACAATGAGCAGTTCTTC

j_gene: TRBJ2-3
abundance: .
d_gene: TRBD2
v_gene: TRBV19
CDR3aa: CASTASGSLTDTQYF
CDR3nt: TGTGCCAGTACCGCTAGCGGGAGTCTTACAGATACGCAGTATTTT

j_gene: TRBJ2-6
abundance: .
d_gene: .
v_gene: TRBV4-3
CDR3aa: CASSQEPTGSGANVLTF
CDR3nt: TGCGCCAGCAGCCAAGAGCCCACGGGCTCTGGGGCCAACGTCCTGACTTTC

j_gene: TRBJ2-1
abundance: few
d_gene: TRBD2
v_gene: TRBV5-1
CDR3aa: CASSLTPGTSGYNEQFF
CDR3nt: TGCGCCAGCAGCTTGACTCCCGGGACTAGCGGCTACAATGAGCAGTTCTTC

j_gene: TRBJ2-2
abundance: once
d_gene: TRBD1
v_gene: TRBV5-1
CDR3aa: CASSLPGTVTGELFF
CDR3nt: TGCGCCAGCAGCTTGCCGGGGACAGTCACCGGGGAGCTGTTTTTT

j_gene: TRBJ2-7
abundance: .
d_gene: .
v_gene: TRBV6-5
CDR3aa: CASSYGQLAYEQYF
CDR3nt: TGTGCCAGCAGTTACGGACAGCTTGCCTACGAGCAGTACTTC

j_gene: TRBJ2-1
abundance: .
d_gene: .
v_gene: TRBV7-8
CDR3aa: CASSLLRGTYNEQFF
CDR3nt: TGTGCCAGCAGCTTACTCAGGGGCACCTACAATGAGCAGTTCTTC

j_gene: TRBJ2-7
abundance: .
d_gene: TRBD1
v_gene: TRBV29-1
CDR3aa: CSAGQGQSYEQYF
CDR3nt: TGCAGCGCGGGACAGGGGCAGTCCTACGAGCAGTACTTC

j_gene: TRBJ1-6
abundance: .
d_gene: TRBD1
v_gene: TRBV7-8
CDR3aa: CASSSVQGTNSPLHF
CDR3nt: TGTGCCAGCAGCTCCGTACAGGGGACTAATTCACCCCTCCACTTT

j_gene: TRBJ2-7
abundance: .
d_gene: TRBD1
v_gene: TRBV27
CDR3aa: CASSLHFRDRGYEQYF
CDR3nt: TGTGCCAGCAGTTTACATTTCCGGGACAGGGGGTACGAGCAGTACTTC

j_gene: TRBJ2-7
abundance: once
d_gene: .
v_gene: TRBV5-5
CDR3aa: CASSSYLGTGYEQYF
CDR3nt: TGTGCCAGCAGCTCCTATCTCGGGACTGGCTACGAGCAGTACTTC

j_gene: TRBJ2-5
abundance: .
d_gene: TRBD1
v_gene: TRBV5-6
CDR3aa: CASSFWGQGRETQYF
CDR3nt: TGTGCCAGCAGCTTTTGGGGACAGGGCCGAGAGACCCAGTACTTC

j_gene: TRBJ2-2
abundance: few
d_gene: .
v_gene: TRBV6-6
CDR3aa: CASSLLGGAGAGELFF
CDR3nt: TGTGCCAGCAGTCTACTTGGCGGGGCGGGCGCCGGGGAGCTGTTTTTT

j_gene: TRBJ1-2
abundance: once
d_gene: .
v_gene: TRBV18
CDR3aa: CASSPPGRNSGYTF
CDR3nt: TGTGCCAGCTCACCACCAGGCAGGAACAGTGGCTACACCTTC

j_gene: TRBJ2-1
abundance: .
d_gene: .
v_gene: TRBV24-1
CDR3aa: CATSDRATSSYNEQFF
CDR3nt: TGTGCCACCAGTGATCGGGCGACTAGCTCCTACAATGAGCAGTTCTTC

j_gene: TRBJ1-1
abundance: once
d_gene: .
v_gene: TRBV4-3
CDR3aa: CASSQHTNTEAFF
CDR3nt: TGCGCCAGCAGCCAACACACCAACACTGAAGCTTTCTTT

j_gene: TRBJ2-2
abundance: .
d_gene: .
v_gene: TRBV7-2
CDR3aa: CASSELAGELFF
CDR3nt: TGTGCCAGCAGCGAACTAGCCGGGGAGCTGTTTTTT

j_gene: TRBJ2-1
abundance: .
d_gene: .
v_gene: TRBV2
CDR3aa: CASTEGVAVYNEQFF
CDR3nt: TGTGCCAGCACCGAGGGGGTGGCTGTCTACAATGAGCAGTTCTTC

j_gene: TRBJ1-1
abundance: .
d_gene: .
v_gene: TRBV29-1
CDR3aa: CSAQNTEAFF
CDR3nt: TGCAGCGCTCAGAACACTGAAGCTTTCTTT

j_gene: TRBJ2-7
abundance: .
d_gene: TRBD1
v_gene: TRBV6-2/TRBV6-3
CDR3aa: CASSYRLTRDRGRFEQYF
CDR3nt: TGTGCCAGCAGTTACCGCCTCACCCGGGACAGGGGTCGTTTCGAGCAGTACTTC

j_gene: TRBJ1-1
abundance: .
d_gene: TRBD1
v_gene: TRBV7-9
CDR3aa: CASSIGTGDTEAFF
CDR3nt: TGTGCCAGCAGCATCGGGACAGGGGACACTGAAGCTTTCTTT

j_gene: TRBJ2-3
abundance: .
d_gene: TRBD2
v_gene: TRBV2
CDR3aa: CASSAGGGMAQYF
CDR3nt: TGTGCCAGCAGCGCCGGGGGGGGGATGGCGCAGTATTTT

j_gene: TRBJ2-1
abundance: few
d_gene: TRBD2
v_gene: TRBV5-5
CDR3aa: CASSPGTSGIDEQFF
CDR3nt: TGTGCCAGCAGCCCCGGGACTAGCGGGATCGATGAGCAGTTCTTC

j_gene: TRBJ2-2
abundance: .
d_gene: .
v_gene: TRBV5-4
CDR3aa: CASSRGSTGELFF
CDR3nt: TGTGCCAGCAGCCGTGGGAGCACCGGGGAGCTGTTTTTT

j_gene: TRBJ1-2
abundance: .
d_gene: TRBD1
v_gene: TRBV5-1
CDR3aa: CASSIPGQGANGYTF
CDR3nt: TGCGCCAGCAGCATACCGGGACAGGGTGCAAATGGCTACACCTTC

j_gene: TRBJ2-1
abundance: few
d_gene: TRBD2
v_gene: TRBV5-4
CDR3aa: CASSAGGGNNEQFF
CDR3nt: TGTGCCAGCAGCGCGGGAGGGGGGAACAATGAGCAGTTCTTC

j_gene: TRBJ1-1
abundance: .
d_gene: .
v_gene: TRBV5-1
CDR3aa: CASSSIGSPRQGNTEAFF
CDR3nt: TGCGCCAGCAGCTCCATAGGGTCTCCCAGGCAGGGGAACACTGAAGCTTTCTTT

j_gene: TRBJ2-1
abundance: many
d_gene: TRBD1
v_gene: TRBV27
CDR3aa: CASTGGQGFYNEQFF
CDR3nt: TGTGCCAGCACCGGTGGACAGGGGTTTTACAATGAGCAGTTCTTC

j_gene: TRBJ1-4
abundance: .
d_gene: .
v_gene: TRBV7-2
CDR3aa: CASSLVITATNEKLFF
CDR3nt: TGTGCCAGCAGCTTAGTTATCACTGCAACTAATGAAAAACTGTTTTTT

j_gene: TRBJ2-1
abundance: few
d_gene: TRBD2
v_gene: TRBV7-3
CDR3aa: CASSSVSTSGNEQFF
CDR3nt: TGTGCCAGCAGCTCAGTCTCGACTAGCGGCAATGAGCAGTTCTTC

j_gene: TRBJ2-3
abundance: .
d_gene: TRBD2
v_gene: TRBV29-1
CDR3aa: CSVESGLANVADTQYF
CDR3nt: TGCAGCGTTGAATCGGGACTAGCCAACGTGGCAGATACGCAGTATTTT

j_gene: TRBJ2-2
abundance: few
d_gene: TRBD2
v_gene: TRBV7-6
CDR3aa: CASSLWLAGGPGTGELFF
CDR3nt: TGTGCCAGCAGCTTGTGGCTAGCGGGAGGGCCGGGCACCGGGGAGCTGTTTTTT

j_gene: TRBJ2-7
abundance: .
d_gene: TRBD1
v_gene: TRBV5-5
CDR3aa: CASTVSFEWDRGYEQYF
CDR3nt: TGTGCCAGCACCGTCAGCTTTGAATGGGACAGGGGTTACGAGCAGTACTTC

j_gene: TRBJ2-1
abundance: .
d_gene: TRBD2
v_gene: TRBV6-1
CDR3aa: CASSDGLSSGSYDEQFF
CDR3nt: TGTGCCAGCAGTGATGGGTTGTCTAGCGGGAGTTATGATGAGCAGTTCTTC

j_gene: TRBJ1-2
abundance: .
d_gene: .
v_gene: TRBV19
CDR3aa: CASSKQNYGYTF
CDR3nt: TGTGCCAGTAGTAAACAGAACTATGGCTACACCTTC

j_gene: TRBJ2-2
abundance: .
d_gene: TRBD1
v_gene: TRBV5-6
CDR3aa: CASSLGDRVSGELFF
CDR3nt: TGTGCCAGCAGCTTGGGGGACAGAGTTAGCGGGGAGCTGTTTTTT

j_gene: TRBJ2-2
abundance: .
d_gene: .
v_gene: TRBV30
CDR3aa: CAWSVAGEDTGELFF
CDR3nt: TGTGCCTGGAGTGTTGCGGGCGAGGACACCGGGGAGCTGTTTTTT

j_gene: TRBJ1-5
abundance: .
d_gene: TRBD1
v_gene: TRBV19
CDR3aa: CASSFTGAGQPQHF
CDR3nt: TGTGCCAGTAGTTTCACAGGGGCAGGTCAGCCCCAGCATTTT

j_gene: TRBJ2-7
abundance: many
d_gene: TRBD2
v_gene: TRBV7-2
CDR3aa: CASSSAASGSYEQYF
CDR3nt: TGTGCCAGCAGCTCGGCGGCTAGCGGATCCTACGAGCAGTACTTC